The clone carrying this T cell receptor beta chain was seen repeatedly, ten times or more. Its antigen is undetermined. TCRdb independently ran MiXCR on the RT-PCR reads; one entry per CDR3 protein. The sample has 530,000 or so distinct CDR3 sequences; approximately 10% are singletons. This CDR3 comprises 16 residues. V shed 1 base and J shed 1 base, with 11 bases lying between them. Germline V gene sequence: CDR1 LGHDT, CDR2 YNNKEL (reference sequence). These data belong to a study of response to subunit inactivated influenza vaccine. Study-level findings and limits: Every seasonal influenza vaccination brings in few new T cells, the authors suggested.

The rearrangement links TRBV3-1 to TRBJ2-1; D not certain. This TCR was recovered from a man aged 50 to 59 who received an inactivated influenza vaccine. This specimen consisted of PBMCs from blood, obtained on the day of vaccination. The CDR3 loop reads CASSQVNGRSYNEQFF. DNA of the CDR3: TGTGCCAGCAGCCAAGTCAACGGACGTTCCTACAATGAGCAGTTCTTC.